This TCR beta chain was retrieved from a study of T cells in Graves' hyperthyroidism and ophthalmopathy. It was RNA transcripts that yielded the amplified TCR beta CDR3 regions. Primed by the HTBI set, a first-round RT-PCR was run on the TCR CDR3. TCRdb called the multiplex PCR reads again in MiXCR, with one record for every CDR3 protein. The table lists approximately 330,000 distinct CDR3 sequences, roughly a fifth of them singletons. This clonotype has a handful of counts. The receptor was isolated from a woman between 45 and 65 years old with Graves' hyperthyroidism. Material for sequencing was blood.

CDR3 sequence reads: CASSLAGVNIPNTEAFF. The CDR3 nucleotides read TGCGCCAGCAGCTTGGCCGGGGTCAACATCCCTAACACTGAAGCTTTCTTT. V and J are TRBV5-1 and TRBJ1-1; D is undetermined. Per germline, CDR1 SGHRS and CDR2 YFSETQ. CDR3 size: 17 residues. V lost 0 bases and J lost 2, with 17 bases in between.